Below, one T cell receptor (beta chain) is given with its context. This entry belongs to a study of T cells in Graves' hyperthyroidism and ophthalmopathy. The CDR3 runs to 12 residues. CDR1 and CDR2 (germline): MNHEY, SVGEGT. V was pared by 10 bases and J by 5 bases, with 15 bases between. Researchers took RNA transcripts and amplified the TCR beta CDR3 regions from them. The HTBI primer set served for first-round RT-PCR of the TCR CDR3. TCRdb reanalysed the multiplex PCR reads using MiXCR and keeps one entry per CDR3 protein. The sample lists over 500,000 distinct CDR3 sequences, 16% seen once, with around 28% in the top ten. PBMCs came from 10 ml fresh peripheral blood.

The sequenced sample consisted of blood. V and J are TRBV6-2 or TRBV6-3 and TRBJ2-7; D possibly matches TRBD1 or TRBD2 (5 bases each). This TCR was recovered from a woman in her 30s with Graves' ophthalmopathy. The CDR3 region is CATVGTANEQYF. The CDR3 DNA reads TGTGCCACCGTCGGGACCGCTAACGAGCAGTACTTC.